The rows below give T cell receptor beta chains drawn from one sample of a study of T cells after yellow fever vaccination. TCRdb re-derived calls from the 5' RACE reads in MiXCR, one entry per CDR3 protein. The sample shows roughly 500,000 distinct CDR3 sequences, 15% to 20% of them seen only once. The sequencing used PBMCs, collected 15 days after the yellow fever booster vaccination. These receptors originate from a man aged 30-40 years who received the YFV17D yellow fever vaccine. Each CDR3 is given without its conserved first and last residue. D genes are given only for firm matches. Not every row has a clone size; where given, it reads once, few, many or a size class.

V gene	clone size	D gene	J gene	CDR3 protein
TRBV9	few	TRBD1	TRBJ1-2	ASSDRVVMPRINDGYT
TRBV12-3/TRBV12-4	few	NA	TRBJ1-6	ASSRDGHNSPLH
TRBV19	NA	NA	TRBJ1-5	ASSPNSGTRGSQPQH
TRBV5-1	NA	NA	TRBJ2-5	ASSLAVVGETQY
TRBV7-8	few	NA	TRBJ2-7	ASSLETIVGGGEQY
TRBV7-3	few	TRBD2	TRBJ2-3	ASSLLGGGNTDTQY
TRBV18	NA	TRBD1	TRBJ1-4	ASSRQGAIEKLF
TRBV28	few	NA	TRBJ2-3	ATRLLADTQY
TRBV20-1	NA	NA	TRBJ2-3	SARREGGLQY
TRBV30	few	NA	TRBJ2-7	AWSVSRRGEQY
TRBV20-1	few	NA	TRBJ2-5	SGERGGEETQY
TRBV18	few	TRBD1	TRBJ2-2	ASSEQLTGGTGELF
TRBV29-1	NA	NA	TRBJ1-1	SVGGTPNTEAF